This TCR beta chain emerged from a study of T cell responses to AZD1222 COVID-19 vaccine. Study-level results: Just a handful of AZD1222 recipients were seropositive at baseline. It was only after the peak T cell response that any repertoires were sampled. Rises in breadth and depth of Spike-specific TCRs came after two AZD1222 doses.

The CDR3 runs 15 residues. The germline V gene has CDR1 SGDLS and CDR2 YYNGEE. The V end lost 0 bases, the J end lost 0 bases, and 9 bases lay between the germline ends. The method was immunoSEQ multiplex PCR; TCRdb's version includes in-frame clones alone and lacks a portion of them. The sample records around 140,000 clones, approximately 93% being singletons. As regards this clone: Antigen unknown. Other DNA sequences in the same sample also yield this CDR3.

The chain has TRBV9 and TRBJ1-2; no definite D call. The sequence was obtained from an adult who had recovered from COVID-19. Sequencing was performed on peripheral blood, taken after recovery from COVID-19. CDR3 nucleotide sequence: TGTGCCAGCAGCGTAGACACGGCTCCTAACTATGGCTACACCTTC. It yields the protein CASSVDTAPNYGYTF. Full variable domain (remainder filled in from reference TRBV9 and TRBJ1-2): DSGVTQTPKHLITATGQRVTLRCSPRSGDLSVYWYQQSLDQGLQFLIQYYNGEERAKGNILERFSAQQFPDLHSELNLSSLELGDSALYFCASSVDTAPNYGYTFGSGTRLTVV.